This paragraph covers one TCR beta chain sequence. The sample comes from a study of glioma-infiltrating T cells. CDR1 is MNHNS and CDR2 is SASEGT in the germline V gene. V was shortened by 5 bases and J by 9 bases, with 14 bases between the two germline ends. CDR3 length: 13 amino acids. TCR alpha and beta CDR3 regions were amplified from RNA using iRepertoire nested multiplex PCR. For one-step reverse transcription and amplification, about 90-400 ng of tissue mRNA or PBMC total RNA was used. TCRdb analysed the multiplex PCR reads with MiXCR anew, one entry per CDR3 protein. The sample includes about 10,000 distinct CDR3 sequences, under 60% of them seen just once.

The sequence came from a human donor with low-grade glioma or glioblastoma, undergoing nonglioma brain surgery, or in good health (not recorded which). Sequences were obtained from glioma tissue, nonneoplastic brain tissue, or PBMCs (not recorded which). The V gene is TRBV6-1, the J gene TRBJ2-1; D not certain. Written as DNA, the CDR3 is TGTGCCAGCAGTAGCTTTACATTGGGTGAGCAGTTCTTC. This codes for CASSSFTLGEQFF.